Shown below are 15 T cell receptor beta chains from a single sample sequenced in a study of shared clonotypes between healthy human individuals. Profiling relied on immunoSEQ multiplex PCR, and the TCRdb table lists in-frame clones only, not all of them. The repertoire holds roughly 1 million clones, with around four fifths as singletons. The sequencing input was memory CD4+ T cells sorted from blood. Stated subset: CD45RA-negative fraction. These receptors all come from a man between 18 and 29 years old in good health.

V is TRBV10-3 and J is TRBJ1-6; D gene unclear. Per the germline V gene, CDR1 is ENHRY and CDR2 is SYGVKD. Deletions cut 1 base from V and 5 bases from J, with 6 bases between. The CDR3 runs to 14 residues. CDR3 nucleotides: TGTGCCATCAGTGAGTACGTCGATAATTCACCCCTCCACTTT. Its translation: CAISEYVDNSPLHF.

Regarding this clone: This sample includes further DNA sequences coding for the same CDR3. The chain couples TRBV9 to TRBJ2-3; unclear D gene. Trimming removed 4 bases from V and 1 base from J, with 4 bases in between. The CDR3 totals 12 residues. CDR1 and CDR2 (germline): SGDLS, YYNGEE. CDR3 amino acids: CASSRGTDTQYF. DNA of the CDR3: TGTGCCAGCAGCAGAGGCACAGATACGCAGTATTTT.

This clone was counted a few times. The genes are TRBV18 and TRBJ2-2; no reliable D call. CDR1 is KGHSH, CDR2 LQKENI, per germline. This CDR3 spans 12 amino acids. Trimming left V 8 bases short and J 4 bases short, with 8 bases between. Here the CDR3 DNA reads TGTGCCAGCGGCGGCAGCACCGGGGAGCTGTTTTTT. This gives the protein CASGGSTGELFF.

As for this clone: This same CDR3 is encoded by further DNA sequences in the sample. The chain carries TRBV5-4 and TRBJ1-1, with D tentatively TRBD1 (5 bases). Germline loops: CDR1 SGHNT, CDR2 YYREEE (reference sequence). This CDR3 comprises 13 residues. Trimming pared 0 bases from V and 6 bases from J, leaving 9 bases between. CDR3 region: CASSLERGSEAFF. The CDR3 nucleotides are TGTGCCAGCAGCTTGGAGAGGGGCTCTGAAGCTTTCTTT.

Of note for this clone: A much bigger clone sits one base away, suggesting this may be a read error. V gene TRBV2 combines with J gene TRBJ2-7, with unresolved D. Trimming took 5 bases from V and 4 from J, leaving 6 bases between them. Germline V gives CDR1 SNHLY, CDR2 FYNNEI. CDR3 size: 11 residues. In nucleotides, the CDR3 is TGTGCCAGCAGTTCCGCGTACGAGCAGTACTTC. This sequence encodes CASSSAYEQYF. Full variable domain (outside the CDR3, taken from reference TRBV2 and TRBJ2-7): EPEVTQTPSHQVTQMGQEVILRCVPISNHLYFYWYRQILGQKVEFLVSFYNNEISEKSEIFDDQFSVERPDGSNFTLKIRSTKLEDSAMYFCASSSAYEQYFGPGTRLTVT.

The chain couples TRBV11-2 to TRBJ2-1; TRBD2 might be the D (5 bases). CDR3 length: 17 residues. Deletions cut 1 base from V and 2 bases from J, with 15 bases between. Germline assignment: CDR1 SGHAT and CDR2 FQNNGV. The CDR3 coding sequence is TGTGCCAGCAGCTTAGTCCCGGGGTCGATCACCTACAATGAGCAGTTCTTC. Encoded protein: CASSLVPGSITYNEQFF. Combining the CDR3 with reference TRBV11-2 and TRBJ2-1 gives the whole variable domain EAGVAQSPRYKIIEKRQSVAFWCNPISGHATLYWYQQILGQGPKLLIQFQNNGVVDDSQLPKDRFSAERLKGVDSTLKIQPAKLEDSAVYLCASSLVPGSITYNEQFFGPGTRLTVL.

In this sample, this clone turned up a few times. The sample contains more than one DNA sequence encoding this CDR3. Here the CDR3 DNA reads TGTGCCATCAGTTTGACAGGCGATAATTCACCCCTCCACTTT. Amino acid sequence: CAISLTGDNSPLHF. J is TRBJ1-6 and V is TRBV10-3, with a weak D call TRBD1 (6 bases). This CDR3 is built from 14 residues. Trimming removed 5 bases from V and 5 bases from J, with 10 bases in between. Germline CDR1 ENHRY, CDR2 SYGVKD.

This chain links TRBV6-1 with TRBJ2-2; TRBD1 agrees at 7 bases. V gave up 3 bases and J gave up 4 bases; unmatched junction bases: 8. Per the germline V gene, CDR1 is MNHNS and CDR2 is SASEGT. This CDR3 has 16 amino acids. In nucleotides, the CDR3 is TGTGCCAGCAGTGATGTGACAGGGAGTGGCACCGGGGAGCTGTTTTTT. Translating it yields CASSDVTGSGTGELFF.

The chain recombines TRBV7-9 with TRBJ2-7; 11 nucleotides line up with TRBD2. The CDR3 length is 15 residues. The germline V gene encodes CDR1 SEHNR and CDR2 FQNEAQ (reference sequence). V shed 5 bases and J 5 bases; nucleotides not matched to a gene: 8. CDR3 DNA: TGTGCCAGCAGCCTTAGCGGGAGGGCCACCCACGAGCAGTACTTC. Its protein is CASSLSGRATHEQYF.

The V call is TRBV30, the J call TRBJ1-1; no reliable D call. V was shortened by 3 bases and J by 6 bases, with 17 bases between the two germline ends. CDR3 length equals 14 residues. The germline V gene encodes CDR1 GTSNPN and CDR2 SVGIG (reference sequence). DNA for the CDR3: TGTGCCTGGAGCCAGCCGGGCAGTGTCTCTGAAGCTTTCTTT. It codes for CAWSQPGSVSEAFF. The entire variable domain, with the rest obtained from reference TRBV30 and TRBJ1-1, is as follows: SQTIHQWPATLVQPVGSPLSLECTVEGTSNPNLYWYRQAAGRGLQLLFYSVGIGQISSEVPQNLSASRPQDRQFILSSKKLLLSDSGFYLCAWSQPGSVSEAFFGQGTRLTVV.

The gene calls are TRBV2 and TRBJ2-1, with 10 bases that match TRBD2. CDR3 length: 15 amino acids. Germline V gene data show CDR1 as SNHLY and CDR2 as FYNNEI. J lost 7 bases, V lost 2 bases, and 5 bases had no gene match. CDR3 loop: CASSERLAGANEQFF. CDR3 nucleotide sequence: TGTGCCAGCAGTGAAAGGCTAGCGGGGGCTAATGAGCAGTTCTTC.

V usage is TRBV5-1 and J usage is TRBJ2-1, with D hard to call. V was clipped by 4 bases and J by 3 bases, with 8 bases between them. The CDR3 is 13 amino acids. Germline V lookup: CDR1 SGHRS, CDR2 YFSETQ. CDR3 sequence (DNA): TGCGCCAGCAGCCCGCCAGGCTACAATGAGCAGTTCTTC. As protein: CASSPPGYNEQFF.

In its sample, this clone was seen a few times. The chain has TRBV5-1 and TRBJ2-5, with a tentative D call TRBD2 (6 bases). The CDR3 totals 14 residues. Germline V CDR1 and CDR2: SGHRS, YFSETQ. Trimming shortened V by 6 bases and J by 1 base, and 13 bases separated the two germline ends. The CDR3 loop is CASKRGDSQETQYF. The CDR3 DNA sequence: TGCGCCAGCAAGAGAGGGGACTCCCAAGAGACCCAGTACTTC.

V gene TRBV27 combines with J gene TRBJ1-5, with a weak D call TRBD1 (5 bases). This CDR3 region has 15 residues. V shed 5 bases and J shed 1 base, with 12 bases lying between them. Germline V CDR1 and CDR2: MNHEY, SMNVEV (reference sequence). The CDR3 DNA reads as TGTGCCAGCAGTAGAGGGGATCTAAGCAATCAGCCCCAGCATTTT. This codes for CASSRGDLSNQPQHF.

The rearrangement uses TRBV2 and TRBJ2-2, with D tentatively TRBD1 (5 bases). Germline V gives CDR1 SNHLY, CDR2 FYNNEI. V lost 4 bases, J lost 7 bases, and 10 bases lay in between. The length of the CDR3 is 13 residues. The CDR3 here is CASSVQVNGELFF. CDR3 DNA sequence: TGTGCCAGCAGTGTACAGGTTAACGGGGAGCTGTTTTTT.